This note documents a single TCR beta chain sequence. The antigen remains unidentified. The CDR3 is made up of 14 amino acids. Trimming took off 4 bases at V and 1 base at J, with 10 bases between the two ends. Germline CDR1 and CDR2: LNHDA and SQIVND (reference sequence). TCRdb's table, derived via immunoSEQ multiplex PCR, lists solely in-frame clones and lacks some. Counted here are about 3,400 clones, about 20% occurring once; the ten biggest clones make up 7.6%. These data come from a study of sequential checkpoint blockade in melanoma. About the research overall: Arm A got nivolumab then ipilimumab; arm B the reverse, 1:1.

General study findings and limits: Response in arm A was associated with pretreatment TIL clonality.

Treatment reported: randomized to nivolumab then ipilimumab (arm A) or the reverse (arm B). The chain couples TRBV19 to TRBJ1-1, with no clear D. This sequence was found in a human donor with melanoma. The sequenced sample was tumor tissue (inferred from file names), obtained from a patient given nivolumab and ipilimumab in sequence. CDR3 nucleotides: TGTGCCAGTAGTAGGACGACGGCGAACACTGAAGCTTTCTTT. Translation: CASSRTTANTEAFF.